The clone carrying this TCR beta chain was observed many times. These data are taken from a study of identical twins. TCRdb reprocessed the 5' RACE reads with MiXCR, giving one entry per CDR3 protein. Of 550,000 to 800,000 distinct CDR3 sequences in the sample, 7% to 7.5% were seen once. Germline V gene data show CDR1 as MNHEY and CDR2 as SVGAGI. This CDR3 has 17 amino acids. V was trimmed by 0 bases and J by 0 bases, leaving 13 bases between them. This sample was also put to use in a study of yellow fever vaccine responses in identical twins.

The rearrangement joins TRBV6-5 to TRBJ2-3, with no clear D. What was sequenced was PBMCs. The sequence was collected from a woman under 30 in good health. The CDR3 protein is CASSYSSLVASTDTQYF. The CDR3 nucleotides read TGTGCCAGCAGTTACTCGAGTTTGGTCGCTAGCACAGATACGCAGTATTTT.